Presented here are 4 T cell receptor beta chains from one specimen sequenced in a study of T cell responses to AZD1222 COVID-19 vaccine. Assay used: immunoSEQ multiplex PCR; TCRdb lists only in-frame clones, some missing. Here the sample spans 180,000 or so clones, 92% being singletons. The sample in question was peripheral blood, obtained 28 days after the second AZD1222 dose. The receptor set was obtained from an adult who received the AZD1222 COVID-19 vaccine.

This clone was recorded only once. The chain employs TRBV10-3 and TRBJ1-5; TRBD1 is a possible D gene (5 bases). V was cut by 0 bases and J by 3 bases, with 12 bases left in between. The CDR3 sequence is 16 residues long. Germline CDR1 is ENHRY and CDR2 is SYGVKD. CDR3 residues: CAISESGPENNQPQHF. DNA of the CDR3: TGTGCCATCAGTGAGTCGGGGCCAGAGAACAATCAGCCCCAGCATTTT.

The CDR3 here is CASSYGQGNINQPQHF. DNA for the CDR3: TGTGCCAGCAGTTACGGACAGGGGAATATTAATCAGCCCCAGCATTTT. The chain combines TRBV6-2 or TRBV6-3 with TRBJ1-5; 9 nucleotides line up with TRBD1. Trimming took 2 bases from V and 4 from J; bases not matched to a gene: 6. CDR1 is MNHEY, CDR2 SVGEGT, per germline. The CDR3 consists of 16 residues.

The J gene is TRBJ2-5, the V gene TRBV27, with TRBD2 matching over 13 bases. J was trimmed by 4 bases and V by 2 bases; bases with no gene match: 7. CDR1 is MNHEY and CDR2 is SMNVEV in the germline V gene (reference sequence). The CDR3 loop spans 17 amino acids. CDR3 loop: CASSLSRLAGGRETQYF. CDR3 nucleotide sequence: TGTGCCAGCAGTTTAAGTAGACTAGCGGGAGGTAGAGAGACCCAGTACTTC.

CDR3 sequence reads: CAIKLQEGNEKLFF. In DNA form, the CDR3 reads TGTGCCATCAAGCTCCAGGAGGGTAATGAAAAACTGTTTTTT. V gene TRBV10-3 combines with J gene TRBJ1-4, with D unresolved. CDR1 and CDR2 from the germline V gene are ENHRY and SYGVKD. Trimming pared 7 bases from V and 4 bases from J, leaving 13 bases between. CDR3 length: 14 residues.